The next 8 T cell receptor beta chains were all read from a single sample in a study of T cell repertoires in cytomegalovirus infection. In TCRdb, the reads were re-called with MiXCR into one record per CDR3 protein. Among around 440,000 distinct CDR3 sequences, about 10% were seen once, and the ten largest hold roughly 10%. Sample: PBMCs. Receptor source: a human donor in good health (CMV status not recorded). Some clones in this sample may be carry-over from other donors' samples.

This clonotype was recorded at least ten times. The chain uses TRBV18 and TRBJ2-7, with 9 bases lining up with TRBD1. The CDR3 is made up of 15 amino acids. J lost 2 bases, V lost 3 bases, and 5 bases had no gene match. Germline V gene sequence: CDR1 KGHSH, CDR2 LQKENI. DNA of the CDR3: TGTGCCAGCTCACCTTGGGACAGGGCCACCTACGAGCAGTACTTC. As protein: CASSPWDRATYEQYF.

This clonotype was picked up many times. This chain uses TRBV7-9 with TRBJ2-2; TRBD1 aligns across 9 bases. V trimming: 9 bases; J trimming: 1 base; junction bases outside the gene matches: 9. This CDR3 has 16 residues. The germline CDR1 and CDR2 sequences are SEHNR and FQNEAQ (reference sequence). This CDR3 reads CARPSTGGVNTGELFF. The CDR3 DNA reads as TGTGCCAGACCTTCGACAGGGGGAGTGAACACCGGGGAGCTGTTTTTT.

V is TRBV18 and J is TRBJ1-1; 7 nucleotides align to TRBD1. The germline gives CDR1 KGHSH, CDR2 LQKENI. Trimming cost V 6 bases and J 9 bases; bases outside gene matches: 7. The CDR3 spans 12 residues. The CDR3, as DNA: TGTGCCAGCTCGCGACCGGGACAGCAAGCTTTCTTT. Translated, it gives CASSRPGQQAFF.

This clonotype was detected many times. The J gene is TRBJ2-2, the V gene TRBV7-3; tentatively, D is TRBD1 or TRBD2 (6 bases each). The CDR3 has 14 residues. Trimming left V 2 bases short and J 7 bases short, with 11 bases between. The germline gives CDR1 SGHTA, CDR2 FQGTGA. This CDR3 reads CASSLGGGDGELFF. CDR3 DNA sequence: TGTGCCAGCAGCTTAGGAGGGGGTGACGGGGAGCTGTTTTTT.

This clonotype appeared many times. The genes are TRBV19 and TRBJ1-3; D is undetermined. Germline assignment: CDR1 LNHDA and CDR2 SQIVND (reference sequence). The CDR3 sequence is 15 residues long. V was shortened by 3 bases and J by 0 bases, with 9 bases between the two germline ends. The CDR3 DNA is TGTGCCAGTAGTATTAGACCCTTCTCTGGAAACACCATATATTTT. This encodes CASSIRPFSGNTIYF.

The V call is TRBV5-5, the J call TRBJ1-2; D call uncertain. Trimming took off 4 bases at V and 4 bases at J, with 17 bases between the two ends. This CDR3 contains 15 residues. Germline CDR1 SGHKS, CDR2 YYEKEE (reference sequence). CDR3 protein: CASSPDLAGSYGYTF. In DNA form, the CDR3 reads TGTGCCAGCAGCCCGGACCTGGCAGGCTCCTATGGCTACACCTTC.

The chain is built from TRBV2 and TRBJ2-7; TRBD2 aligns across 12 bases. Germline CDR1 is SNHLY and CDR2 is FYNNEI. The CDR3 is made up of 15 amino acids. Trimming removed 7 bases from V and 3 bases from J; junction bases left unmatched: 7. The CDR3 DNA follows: TGTGCCAGCAACCTAGCGGGGGGGCCGGGCTACGAGCAGTACTTC. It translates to CASNLAGGPGYEQYF.

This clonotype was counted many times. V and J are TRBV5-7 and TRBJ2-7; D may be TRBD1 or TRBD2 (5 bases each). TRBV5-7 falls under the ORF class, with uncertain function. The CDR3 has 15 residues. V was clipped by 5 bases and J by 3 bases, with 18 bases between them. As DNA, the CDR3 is TGTGCCAGCAGTCCCGGGACGGGGCCAAACTACGAGCAGTACTTC. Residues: CASSPGTGPNYEQYF.